This is a list of T cell receptor beta chains from one sample in a study of control samples from healthy donors and cancer patients. Measured with immunoSEQ multiplex PCR; TCRdb has only the in-frame clones, and not every one. The sample includes 200,000 or so clones, roughly 94% of them seen just once. The sample consisted of blood. The receptors shown here come from a man aged 50-60 years in good health. Both conserved end residues are part of each CDR3. The order of the fields is clone size, D gene, J gene, V gene, CDR3 DNA, CDR3 protein. The D gene is left open where the match is weak. Expanded clones get a size class; other rows say once, few or many, or leave the size out.

clone_size: once; d_call: TRBD2; j_call: TRBJ2-7; v_call: TRBV27; cdr3_nt: TGTGCCAGCAGCCTCCGGACTAGCATCGACGAGCAGTACTTC; cdr3_aa: CASSLRTSIDEQYF
clone_size: NA; d_call: NA; j_call: TRBJ2-4; v_call: TRBV12-3/TRBV12-4; cdr3_nt: TGTGCCAGCAGTCCCCTAAACATTCAGTACTTC; cdr3_aa: CASSPLNIQYF
clone_size: NA; d_call: NA; j_call: TRBJ1-5; v_call: TRBV6-1; cdr3_nt: TGTGCCAGCAGTGAAGACATTGGCGTAGGGACAAGTAGCAATCAGCCCCAGCATTTT; cdr3_aa: CASSEDIGVGTSSNQPQHF
clone_size: NA; d_call: NA; j_call: TRBJ1-2; v_call: TRBV2; cdr3_nt: TGTGCCAGCAGTGAACAGTCCGTTAACTATGGCTACACCTTC; cdr3_aa: CASSEQSVNYGYTF
clone_size: NA; d_call: NA; j_call: TRBJ1-2; v_call: TRBV28; cdr3_nt: TGTGCCAGCACCGAAATCCACTATGGCTACACCTTC; cdr3_aa: CASTEIHYGYTF
clone_size: NA; d_call: NA; j_call: TRBJ2-1; v_call: TRBV28; cdr3_nt: TGTGCCAGCACTCCCCAGCGGGCCCCACACGGCAATGAGCAGTTCTTC; cdr3_aa: CASTPQRAPHGNEQFF
clone_size: NA; d_call: NA; j_call: TRBJ1-5; v_call: TRBV6-6; cdr3_nt: TGTGCCAGCAGCTACCAGACTTCCAATCAGCCCCAGCATTTT; cdr3_aa: CASSYQTSNQPQHF
clone_size: NA; d_call: NA; j_call: TRBJ1-2; v_call: TRBV5-1; cdr3_nt: TGCGCCAGCAGCTCTACAGGAGGGGATGGCTATGGCTACACCTTC; cdr3_aa: CASSSTGGDGYGYTF
clone_size: few; d_call: NA; j_call: TRBJ1-5; v_call: TRBV27; cdr3_nt: TGTGCCAGCAGTTTGGGGGGCAGCAATCAGCCCCAGCATTTT; cdr3_aa: CASSLGGSNQPQHF
clone_size: NA; d_call: TRBD1; j_call: TRBJ1-1; v_call: TRBV27; cdr3_nt: TGTGCCAGCAGCTCCGACAGGGGGCGAGGAAACACTGAAGCTTTCTTT; cdr3_aa: CASSSDRGRGNTEAFF
clone_size: NA; d_call: NA; j_call: TRBJ2-5; v_call: TRBV11-2; cdr3_nt: TGTGCCAGCAGCTTAGGGGGGGGGCAGACCCAGTACTTC; cdr3_aa: CASSLGGGQTQYF
clone_size: NA; d_call: NA; j_call: TRBJ1-6; v_call: TRBV6-5; cdr3_nt: TGTGCCAGCACCAGGGTTGGCGATTCACCCCTCCACTTT; cdr3_aa: CASTRVGDSPLHF
clone_size: NA; d_call: NA; j_call: TRBJ1-1; v_call: TRBV5-1; cdr3_nt: TGCGCCAGCAGCCTAGACTTGACCACTGAAGCTTTCTTT; cdr3_aa: CASSLDLTTEAFF
clone_size: NA; d_call: NA; j_call: TRBJ2-3; v_call: TRBV7-8; cdr3_nt: TGTGCCAGCAGCTCGACCACAGATACGCAGTATTTT; cdr3_aa: CASSSTTDTQYF
clone_size: NA; d_call: NA; j_call: TRBJ1-2; v_call: TRBV19; cdr3_nt: TGTGCCAGTAGTCCGAACCCCCTCGCCTATGGCTACACCTTC; cdr3_aa: CASSPNPLAYGYTF
clone_size: NA; d_call: NA; j_call: TRBJ2-6; v_call: TRBV6-2/TRBV6-3; cdr3_nt: TGTGCCAGCAGTTACGACAGCTCTGGGGCCAACGTCCTGACTTTC; cdr3_aa: CASSYDSSGANVLTF
clone_size: NA; d_call: NA; j_call: TRBJ2-2; v_call: TRBV5-6; cdr3_nt: TGTGCCAGCAGCTTGGCCGTGAGAGATAAAGTTGGCAACACCGGGGAGCTGTTTTTT; cdr3_aa: CASSLAVRDKVGNTGELFF
clone_size: NA; d_call: NA; j_call: TRBJ2-1; v_call: TRBV10-1; cdr3_nt: TGCGCCAGCAGTGAGCCAGACAGCTCCTACAATGAGCAGTTCTTC; cdr3_aa: CASSEPDSSYNEQFF
clone_size: NA; d_call: NA; j_call: TRBJ1-1; v_call: TRBV6-1; cdr3_nt: TGTGCCAGCAGTGAAGAGGGTTACATGAACACTGAAGCTTTCTTT; cdr3_aa: CASSEEGYMNTEAFF
clone_size: NA; d_call: TRBD2; j_call: TRBJ2-1; v_call: TRBV2; cdr3_nt: TGTGCCAGCAGTGCCGGGGGGGCCGGTAATGAGCAGTTCTTC; cdr3_aa: CASSAGGAGNEQFF
clone_size: NA; d_call: NA; j_call: TRBJ1-6; v_call: TRBV6-1; cdr3_nt: TGTGCCAGCAGTGAATCCCCGGTCTGGGGGGGTTCACCCCTCCACTTT; cdr3_aa: CASSESPVWGGSPLHF
clone_size: NA; d_call: TRBD2; j_call: TRBJ2-1; v_call: TRBV4-1; cdr3_nt: TGCGCCAGCAGCCAAGCGGGATGGCTAGCGGACTACAATGAGCAGTTCTTC; cdr3_aa: CASSQAGWLADYNEQFF
clone_size: NA; d_call: NA; j_call: TRBJ2-3; v_call: TRBV5-1; cdr3_nt: TGCGCCAGCAGCATTTCGACTAGCACAGATACGCAGTATTTT; cdr3_aa: CASSISTSTDTQYF
clone_size: NA; d_call: TRBD1; j_call: TRBJ1-1; v_call: TRBV6-5; cdr3_nt: TGTGCCAGCAGTTACCCAGGGGGCGCGGGTACTGAAGCTTTCTTT; cdr3_aa: CASSYPGGAGTEAFF
clone_size: NA; d_call: TRBD1; j_call: TRBJ2-1; v_call: TRBV24-1; cdr3_nt: TGTGCCACCAGTGAATCCGGGACAGGGACCTCCTACAATGAGCAGTTCTTC; cdr3_aa: CATSESGTGTSYNEQFF
clone_size: NA; d_call: TRBD2; j_call: TRBJ2-1; v_call: TRBV19; cdr3_nt: TGTGCCAGTAGGATCAAGCGGGGCGGCTACAATGAGCAGTTCTTC; cdr3_aa: CASRIKRGGYNEQFF
clone_size: once; d_call: TRBD1; j_call: TRBJ2-3; v_call: TRBV6-2/TRBV6-3; cdr3_nt: TGTGCCAGCAGTTCCGGGACAGGGTCAGATACGCAGTATTTT; cdr3_aa: CASSSGTGSDTQYF
clone_size: NA; d_call: NA; j_call: TRBJ1-1; v_call: TRBV6-1; cdr3_nt: TGTGCCAGCAGTGACCCGGGAGAGGGCGGCACTGAAGCTTTCTTT; cdr3_aa: CASSDPGEGGTEAFF
clone_size: NA; d_call: NA; j_call: TRBJ1-1; v_call: TRBV6-6; cdr3_nt: TGTGCCAGCAGTTATGGGGAGAACACTGAAGCTTTCTTT; cdr3_aa: CASSYGENTEAFF
clone_size: NA; d_call: TRBD1; j_call: TRBJ2-3; v_call: TRBV11-3; cdr3_nt: TGTGCCAGCAGCCCGGGACAGGGGAATACAGATACGCAGTATTTT; cdr3_aa: CASSPGQGNTDTQYF
clone_size: NA; d_call: NA; j_call: TRBJ2-2; v_call: TRBV10-1; cdr3_nt: TGCGCCAGCACCTTGGACATGAACACCGGGGAGCTGTTTTTT; cdr3_aa: CASTLDMNTGELFF
clone_size: once; d_call: NA; j_call: TRBJ1-2; v_call: TRBV5-1; cdr3_nt: TGCGCCAGCAGCTTGTATCTGGACTATGGCTACACCTTC; cdr3_aa: CASSLYLDYGYTF
clone_size: NA; d_call: NA; j_call: TRBJ2-5; v_call: TRBV5-1; cdr3_nt: TGCGCCAGCAGCTCGGCAGGGCCGGAGACCCAGTACTTC; cdr3_aa: CASSSAGPETQYF